A selection of T cell receptor beta chains follows, all from one sample in a study of monozygotic twins with cystic fibrosis. The assay was immunoSEQ multiplex PCR, and TCRdb's table has in-frame clones only and misses some. Seen here are fewer than 10,000 clones, over 98% observed once, and the top ten hold about 0.25%. The material sequenced was blood. Receptor source: a girl aged 2 to 10 with cystic fibrosis. Both conserved end residues are part of each CDR3. The order of the fields is D gene, J gene, clone size, V gene, CDR3 DNA, CDR3 protein. D genes are given only for firm matches. Clone size is stated in some rows and not others, as once, few, many or a class when expanded.

NA | TRBJ1-4 | NA | TRBV19 | TGTGCCAGTAGCGGGACGGCCGCTAATGAAAAACTGTTTTTT | CASSGTAANEKLFF
NA | TRBJ1-2 | NA | TRBV14 | TGTGCCAGCAGCCAACAGGACCTGGACTATGGCTACACCTTC | CASSQQDLDYGYTF
NA | TRBJ2-1 | NA | TRBV18 | TGTGCCAGCTCACCTTCAAAGGTCCGGGCCTCCTACAATGAGCAGTTCTTC | CASSPSKVRASYNEQFF
TRBD1 | TRBJ1-2 | NA | TRBV6-4 | TGTGCCAGCAGTGACGGACAGGGCCACTATGGCTACACCTTC | CASSDGQGHYGYTF
TRBD2 | TRBJ2-1 | NA | TRBV5-1 | TGCGCCAGCAGCTTGGCGGGACTAGCGGGAGTAGGTCGTAAGAATGAGCAGTTCTTC | CASSLAGLAGVGRKNEQFF
NA | TRBJ1-1 | NA | TRBV28 | TGTGCCAGCAGTTTCGCGGGGAGGGGCACTGAAGCTTTCTTT | CASSFAGRGTEAFF
NA | TRBJ1-4 | NA | TRBV6-1 | TGTGCCAGCAGTGAAGCGGGTCTTGCAACTAATGAAAAACTGTTTTTT | CASSEAGLATNEKLFF
TRBD1 | TRBJ1-1 | NA | TRBV27 | TGTGCCAGCAGCTCACCTTGGACAGGGACCGAAGCTTTCTTT | CASSSPWTGTEAFF
NA | TRBJ2-3 | NA | TRBV29-1 | TGCAGCGGCTCAGAGGTAGCGCCAGATACGCAGTATTTT | CSGSEVAPDTQYF
TRBD2 | TRBJ2-2 | NA | TRBV29-1 | TGCAGCGCTGTTCGAGGACTAGCGGGAGTTGCCGGGGAGCTGTTTTTT | CSAVRGLAGVAGELFF
NA | TRBJ2-2 | NA | TRBV4-2 | TGTGCCAGCAGCCCATACAGGCGAGAGAACACCGGGGAGCTGTTTTTT | CASSPYRRENTGELFF
TRBD1 | TRBJ2-1 | NA | TRBV30 | TGTGCCACAACAGGGGACACCTACAATGAGCAGTTCTTC | CATTGDTYNEQFF
TRBD2 | TRBJ2-3 | NA | TRBV10-3 | TGTGCCATCAGTGATCATGCGGGAGGGCCTGGAGATACGCAGTATTTT | CAISDHAGGPGDTQYF
NA | TRBJ1-3 | NA | TRBV11-2 | TGTGCCAGCAGCTTAGATCGGTACAGGCCCTCTGGAAACACCATATATTTT | CASSLDRYRPSGNTIYF
TRBD1 | TRBJ1-2 | NA | TRBV19 | TGTGCCAGTAGGAAGGGACAGGGATTTGGCTACACCTTC | CASRKGQGFGYTF
TRBD1 | TRBJ1-1 | NA | TRBV11-2 | TGTGCCAGCAGCTCCTACGACAGGGACTTCGGTGAAGCTTTCTTT | CASSSYDRDFGEAFF
NA | TRBJ1-2 | NA | TRBV19 | TGTGCCAGCACAGGGTCGTCGCCCTGTGGCTACACCTTC | CASTGSSPCGYTF
NA | TRBJ2-3 | NA | TRBV27 | TGTGCCAGCAGTTTAGGGGAAAGGGGCACAGATACGCAGTATTTT | CASSLGERGTDTQYF
NA | TRBJ1-5 | NA | TRBV27 | TGTGCCAGCAGTTTAGGTGGGGGTAGCAATCAGCCCCAGCATTTT | CASSLGGGSNQPQHF
NA | TRBJ1-2 | NA | TRBV6-5 | TGTGCCAGCAGTTCGCTAAGGGGGGACTATGGCTACACCTTC | CASSSLRGDYGYTF
NA | TRBJ2-6 | NA | TRBV19 | TGTGCCAGTAGGGGACGGAGCTCTGGGGCCAACGTCCTGACTTTC | CASRGRSSGANVLTF
NA | TRBJ2-7 | NA | TRBV5-5 | TGTGCCAGCAGCTTGGCGGCGGGAATCAACTACGAGCAGTACTTC | CASSLAAGINYEQYF
NA | TRBJ1-2 | NA | TRBV19 | TGTGCCAGCCTTTCTTGGGACCCGAGGAACTATGGCTACACCTTC | CASLSWDPRNYGYTF
NA | TRBJ2-2 | NA | TRBV19 | TGTGCCAGTAGTATATCAGGTATCACCGGGGAGCTGTTTTTT | CASSISGITGELFF
NA | TRBJ2-3 | NA | TRBV28 | TGTGCCAGCAGGAGCAGCACAGATACGCAGTATTTT | CASRSSTDTQYF
TRBD1 | TRBJ2-7 | NA | TRBV5-1 | TGCGCCAGCAGCTTGGAGAGGGCAGGGGGCGGCGAGCAGTACTTC | CASSLERAGGGEQYF
NA | TRBJ2-6 | NA | TRBV4-3 | TGCGCCAGCAGCCAAGGACGGATCTCTGGGGCCAACGTCCTGACTTTC | CASSQGRISGANVLTF
TRBD2 | TRBJ2-1 | NA | TRBV2 | TGTGCCAGCAGATATCAAAGACTAGCGGGAGGGTACAATGAGCAGTTCTTC | CASRYQRLAGGYNEQFF
NA | TRBJ1-1 | NA | TRBV27 | TGTGCCAGCAGTTGGGTCGGGGGGCACACTGAAGCTTTCTTT | CASSWVGGHTEAFF
NA | TRBJ1-2 | NA | TRBV13 | TGTGCCAGCAGCTTAGGCGGGGGGGTCGACAATGGCTACACCTTC | CASSLGGGVDNGYTF
TRBD2 | TRBJ2-3 | NA | TRBV5-1 | TGCGCCAGCCAGGTTCTAGCGGGAGGCGCAGGAGATACGCAGTATTTT | CASQVLAGGAGDTQYF
NA | TRBJ1-4 | once | TRBV7-9 | TGTGCCAGCAGCCCAACAACGGGACGAACTAATGAAAAACTGTTTTTT | CASSPTTGRTNEKLFF
TRBD2 | TRBJ2-3 | NA | TRBV7-2 | TGTGCCAGCAGCCCAGGGAGGGTCCGGACAGATACGCAGTATTTT | CASSPGRVRTDTQYF
TRBD2 | TRBJ2-5 | NA | TRBV2 | TGTGCCAGCAGTAGGGAGGGAGAGACCCAGTACTTC | CASSREGETQYF
TRBD1 | TRBJ2-1 | NA | TRBV27 | TGTGCCAGCAGTTTTCTCGGACAGGGGGCGGTCAATGAGCAGTTCTTC | CASSFLGQGAVNEQFF
NA | TRBJ2-1 | NA | TRBV10-1 | TGCGCCAGCAGTGACTCGATGGTGCAGGGGCAGTTCTTC | CASSDSMVQGQFF
NA | TRBJ2-7 | NA | TRBV18 | TGTGCCAGCTCACCGGGGGGTAGGGGCTACGAGCAGTACTTC | CASSPGGRGYEQYF
NA | TRBJ2-3 | NA | TRBV30 | TGTGCCTGGAGTTGGACGTCCACTAGCACAGATACGCAGTATTTT | CAWSWTSTSTDTQYF
NA | TRBJ2-5 | NA | TRBV30 | TGTGCCTGGACTACTTGGGCTAGCGTACAAGAGACCCAGTACTTC | CAWTTWASVQETQYF
TRBD1 | TRBJ2-3 | NA | TRBV29-1 | TGCAGCGTTGAGACAGGGGCCTACACAGATACGCAGTATTTT | CSVETGAYTDTQYF
NA | TRBJ2-7 | NA | TRBV7-8 | TGTGCCAGCAGCTTACGCCCCCGAGGGGCCTACGAGCAGTACTTC | CASSLRPRGAYEQYF
NA | TRBJ1-1 | NA | TRBV18 | TGTGCCAGCTCCACCACTCCCCAGGAGAACACTGAAGCTTTCTTT | CASSTTPQENTEAFF
NA | TRBJ1-5 | once | TRBV5-6 | TGTGCCAGCAGCGGCCGGGGGAATCAGCCCCAGCATTTT | CASSGRGNQPQHF
NA | TRBJ2-2 | NA | TRBV7-2 | TGTGCCAGCAGCTTACGAGATCGGAACACCGGGGAGCTGTTTTTT | CASSLRDRNTGELFF
NA | TRBJ2-7 | NA | TRBV7-3 | TGTGCCAGCAGCTTAGCCGGGGACTCCTTTTCCGAGCAGTACTTC | CASSLAGDSFSEQYF
NA | TRBJ2-7 | once | TRBV4-3 | TGCGCCAGCAGCCAAACAAGTCAACGGGGCGAGCAGTACTTC | CASSQTSQRGEQYF
NA | TRBJ2-1 | NA | TRBV10-3 | TGTGCCATCAGTGGGGGTCGTTTTGGGGGAGAGTACAATGAGCAGTTCTTC | CAISGGRFGGEYNEQFF
NA | TRBJ2-3 | NA | TRBV28 | TGTGCCAGCAGCGGATCGATATATGGTGTAGATACGCAGTATTTT | CASSGSIYGVDTQYF
NA | TRBJ2-7 | NA | TRBV5-5 | TGTGCCAGCAGCTTTCGGGGGACCTACGAGCAGTACTTC | CASSFRGTYEQYF
NA | TRBJ1-3 | NA | TRBV18 | TGTGCCAGCTCACCTGTAGAATCTGGAAACACCATATATTTT | CASSPVESGNTIYF
TRBD1 | TRBJ1-6 | NA | TRBV2 | TGTGCCAGCAGTTCTACAGGGGATAATTCACCCCTCCACTTT | CASSSTGDNSPLHF
NA | TRBJ1-1 | once | TRBV6-5 | TGTGCCAGCAGACAAGGACAGATAACACGTGAAGCTTTCTTT | CASRQGQITREAFF
TRBD1 | TRBJ1-1 | NA | TRBV11-2 | TGTGCCAGCAGCTTAGGGGACAGTGACACCGCTGAAGCTTTCTTT | CASSLGDSDTAEAFF
TRBD2 | TRBJ2-1 | NA | TRBV25-1 | TGTGCCAGCAGTGAATTGGTAGCGGGGCCCTACAATGAGCAGTTCTTC | CASSELVAGPYNEQFF
TRBD1 | TRBJ2-5 | NA | TRBV11-2 | TGTGCCAGCAGCTCGAACAGGGGGCTGGAGACCCAGTACTTC | CASSSNRGLETQYF
NA | TRBJ1-1 | NA | TRBV27 | TGTGCCAGCAGTTTTAGGGTCAGCATGAACACTGAAGCTTTCTTT | CASSFRVSMNTEAFF
NA | TRBJ1-2 | NA | TRBV28 | TGTGCCAGCACCACCGGGACCTTTAACTATGGCTACACCTTC | CASTTGTFNYGYTF
NA | TRBJ2-7 | NA | TRBV28 | TGTGCCAGCAGTTTTAGCCGCGAGCAGTACTTC | CASSFSREQYF
NA | TRBJ2-7 | NA | TRBV11-2 | TGTGCCAGCAGCCCACCGGGGACAAGAATTTACGAGCAGTACTTC | CASSPPGTRIYEQYF